The rows below give T cell receptor beta chains drawn from one sample of a study of cytomegalovirus exposure and HLA in healthy donors. Here immunoSEQ multiplex PCR was the method, and the copy in TCRdb shows in-frame clones only, minus some. The table shows about 200,000 clones, with 81% occurring only once. The sequenced sample consisted of PBMCs. The receptor set was obtained from a man aged 18 to 29 in good health and CMV-seronegative. Each CDR3 is given with its conserved first and last residue. D genes are given only for firm matches. The listing skips clone size in some rows; elsewhere it reads once, few, many or a size class.

TRBV28	TRBD2	12	TRBJ2-5	few	CASSSGGETQYF	TGTGCCAGCTCCTCCGGGGGGGAGACCCAGTACTTC
TRBV7-3	TRBD2	19	TRBJ2-3	once	CASFFTPLTSGRTTDTQYF	TGTGCCAGCTTCTTTACCCCCCTCACTAGCGGGAGGACCACAGATACGCAGTATTTT
TRBV5-1	NA	15	TRBJ2-3	few	CASMVAEIITDTQYF	TGCGCCAGCATGGTTGCGGAAATCATCACAGATACGCAGTATTTT
TRBV30	NA	14	TRBJ1-4	NA	CAWGYGRRNEKLFF	TGTGCCTGGGGGTATGGGAGACGTAATGAAAAACTGTTTTTT
TRBV6-1	NA	13	TRBJ2-3	NA	CASSRGSTDTQYF	TGTGCCAGCTCCAGGGGTTCCACAGATACGCAGTATTTT
TRBV5-4	NA	16	TRBJ2-3	NA	CASSLGYQASTDTQYF	TGTGCCAGCAGCTTGGGGTACCAGGCTAGCACAGATACGCAGTATTTT
TRBV6-5	NA	15	TRBJ1-4	NA	CASSPRLGEREKLFF	TGTGCCAGCAGTCCACGACTCGGAGAACGTGAAAAACTGTTTTTT
TRBV7-9	NA	13	TRBJ2-3	few	CASSPIAADTQYF	TGTGCCAGCAGCCCCATAGCGGCAGATACGCAGTATTTT
TRBV11-2	TRBD2	15	TRBJ2-1	few	CASSRLAGFGYEQFF	TGTGCCAGCAGCCGGCTAGCGGGCTTTGGGTATGAGCAGTTCTTC
TRBV7-2	TRBD1	15	TRBJ2-1	NA	CASSLGQGWHNEQFF	TGTGCCAGCAGCCTCGGACAGGGGTGGCACAATGAGCAGTTCTTC
TRBV5-4	NA	15	TRBJ2-5	once	CASSSQGPQRETQYF	TGTGCCAGCAGCTCCCAGGGCCCCCAGAGGGAGACCCAGTACTTC
TRBV11-2	NA	14	TRBJ1-5	NA	CASSLSPSNQPQHF	TGTGCCAGCAGCCTTTCCCCTAGCAATCAGCCCCAGCATTTT
TRBV25-1	TRBD1	15	TRBJ1-2	NA	CASRNTGTADYGYTF	TGTGCCAGCAGGAACACCGGGACAGCCGACTATGGCTACACCTTC
TRBV27	TRBD1	16	TRBJ2-1	NA	CASSLSLGTGINEQFF	TGTGCCAGCAGTTTGAGTCTTGGGACAGGGATCAATGAGCAGTTCTTC
TRBV19	NA	16	TRBJ1-2	NA	CASSIKRLNPNYGYTF	TGTGCCAGTAGTATAAAGCGACTCAACCCTAACTATGGCTACACCTTC
TRBV29-1	NA	14	TRBJ1-4	few	CSVLGDTSNEKLFF	TGCAGCGTTCTCGGGGACACGAGTAATGAAAAACTGTTTTTT
TRBV5-6	NA	12	TRBJ2-7	NA	CASSFTESKQYF	TGTGCCAGCAGCTTCACAGAGTCTAAGCAGTACTTC
TRBV29-1	TRBD1	12	TRBJ2-7	NA	CSVEGQGDEQYF	TGCAGCGTTGAAGGACAGGGGGACGAGCAGTACTTC
TRBV18	NA	15	TRBJ2-6	NA	CASSPRSTGANVLTF	TGTGCCAGCTCACCACGGTCTACTGGGGCCAACGTCCTGACTTTC
TRBV5-1	NA	16	TRBJ1-4	NA	CASSPGGVATNEKLFF	TGCGCCAGCAGCCCCGGGGGGGTGGCCACTAATGAAAAACTGTTTTTT
TRBV5-1	NA	16	TRBJ1-1	NA	CASSTQPQDMNTEAFF	TGCGCCAGCAGCACCCAACCCCAGGATATGAACACTGAAGCTTTCTTT